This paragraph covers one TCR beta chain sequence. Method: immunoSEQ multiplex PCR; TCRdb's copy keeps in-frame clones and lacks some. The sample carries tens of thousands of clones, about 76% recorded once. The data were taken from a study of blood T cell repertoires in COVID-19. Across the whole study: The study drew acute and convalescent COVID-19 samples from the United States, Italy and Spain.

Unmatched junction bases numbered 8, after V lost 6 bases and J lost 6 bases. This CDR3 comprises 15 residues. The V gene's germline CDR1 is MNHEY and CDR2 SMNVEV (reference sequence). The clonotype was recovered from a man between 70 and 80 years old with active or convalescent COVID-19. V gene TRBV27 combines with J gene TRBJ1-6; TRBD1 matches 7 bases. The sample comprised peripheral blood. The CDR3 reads CASSLEGAINSPLHF. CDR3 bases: TGTGCCAGCAGCTTAGAGGGGGCAATTAATTCACCCCTCCACTTT.